This is a list of T cell receptor beta chains from one sample in a study of Tregs in tolerant kidney transplant recipients. The data were produced by immunoSEQ multiplex PCR, yet TCRdb's version contains in-frame clones alone and is incomplete. The sample yields 92,000 or so clones, just over 90% seen once. The sequencing sample was made of CD8+ T cells from blood. Source of these receptors: a human donor in good health. CDR3s include the opening cysteine and the closing phenylalanine or tryptophan. The order of the fields is clone size, D gene, V gene, J gene, CDR3 DNA, CDR3 protein. The D gene is left open where the match is weak. Rows may omit the clone size; those that give it use once, few, many or a size class.

-	-	TRBV2	TRBJ2-7	TGTGCCAGCAGTGATTGGGGTAGTCCATACGAGCAGTACTTC	CASSDWGSPYEQYF
-	TRBD1	TRBV4-1	TRBJ1-3	TGCGCCAGCAGTCTATCTGACAGGGGGTATGAGGACACCATATATTTT	CASSLSDRGYEDTIYF
-	TRBD2	TRBV10-2	TRBJ2-3	TGCGCCAGCAGTGAGAGGGGTGTGAAGGGAGGGCCAGGAGATACGCAGTATTTT	CASSERGVKGGPGDTQYF
once	TRBD2	TRBV4-2	TRBJ2-3	TGTGCCAGCAGCCAAGAACTAGCGGGGGGCGTGGATACGCAGTATTTT	CASSQELAGGVDTQYF
-	-	TRBV10-1	TRBJ1-3	TGCGCCAGCAGTGAGTCTGGACAGCACCTTGGAAACACCATATATTTT	CASSESGQHLGNTIYF
once	TRBD2	TRBV4-1	TRBJ2-2	TGCGCCAGCAGCCAAGTCTCAGGCGGGGGGGCCGGCGGGGAGCTGTTTTTT	CASSQVSGGGAGGELFF
-	-	TRBV29-1	TRBJ2-1	TGCAGCCCCCGTTCTGGCAATGAGCAGTTCTTC	CSPRSGNEQFF
-	-	TRBV19	TRBJ1-2	TGTGCCAGTAGGGGACTAGAGGATGGCTACACCTTC	CASRGLEDGYTF
-	-	TRBV5-6	TRBJ2-1	TGTGCCAGCAGCTTTCTGGAAAATGAGCAGTTCTTC	CASSFLENEQFF
-	-	TRBV27	TRBJ2-3	TGTGCCAGCAGTTTATCGGGAAGCACAGATACGCAGTATTTT	CASSLSGSTDTQYF
-	TRBD1	TRBV5-5	TRBJ2-7	TGTGCCAGCAGCGGAAACAGGGGAGCCTTCCACGAGCAGTACTTC	CASSGNRGAFHEQYF
once	-	TRBV5-1	TRBJ2-2	TGCGCCAGCAGCCGCACGAGGGCCGGGGAGCTGTTTTTT	CASSRTRAGELFF
-	-	TRBV5-4	TRBJ2-7	TGTGCCAGCAGCTTATCGGACACAGGTTACGAGCAGTACTTC	CASSLSDTGYEQYF
-	-	TRBV13	TRBJ2-7	TGTGCCAGCAGCGTGTCCGGGGCAATTTACGAGCAGTACTTC	CASSVSGAIYEQYF
-	-	TRBV5-6	TRBJ1-1	TGTGCCAGCAGCTTGGTCTCGGCATGGACTACTGAAGCTTTCTTT	CASSLVSAWTTEAFF
-	-	TRBV14	TRBJ2-7	TGTGCCAGCAGCCAAGACGTCCAGGGGTCCCCCTACGAGCAGTACTTC	CASSQDVQGSPYEQYF
-	-	TRBV21-1	TRBJ2-7	TGTGCCAGCAGGAGCGGGGGCCCAAGCTCCTACGAGCAGTACTTC	CASRSGGPSSYEQYF
-	TRBD2	TRBV5-4	TRBJ2-7	TGTGCCAGCTCTCACGGGAGGGCCTCCGAGCAGTACTTC	CASSHGRASEQYF
-	-	TRBV19	TRBJ2-6	TGTGCCAGTAGTCGGTTCTTTGGGGCCAACGTCCTGACTTTC	CASSRFFGANVLTF
-	-	TRBV25-1	TRBJ2-2	TGTGCCAGCAGTGAATATATAACAGCCGGGGAGCTGTTTTTT	CASSEYITAGELFF
-	-	TRBV5-4	TRBJ1-2	TGTGCCAGCAGCAGACTCCTCGGCTGGGGTAACTATGGCTACACCTTC	CASSRLLGWGNYGYTF
-	TRBD2	TRBV7-2	TRBJ2-5	TGTGCCAGCAGCTTAGATTTCTGGCTAGCGGGCACAGAGACCCAGTACTTC	CASSLDFWLAGTETQYF
-	TRBD2	TRBV7-2	TRBJ2-7	TGTGCCAGCAGCGAGAGGGACTATTGGTACGAGCAGTACTTC	CASSERDYWYEQYF
-	-	TRBV30	TRBJ2-1	TGTGCCTGGAGTGTACTTTCAAAGGGTGAGCAGTTCTTC	CAWSVLSKGEQFF
-	-	TRBV11-2	TRBJ1-2	TGTGCCAGCAGCTTAGGGTCAGCTAACTATGGCTACACCTTC	CASSLGSANYGYTF
-	-	TRBV11-2	TRBJ2-3	TGTGCCAGCAGCTTAGGGGGCGGTCCGGGAGATACGCAGTATTTT	CASSLGGGPGDTQYF
-	-	TRBV6-5	TRBJ2-1	TGTGCCAGCAGCCAACCCGGGAACTCCTACAATGAGCAGTTCTTC	CASSQPGNSYNEQFF
-	TRBD2	TRBV4-2	TRBJ2-3	TGTGCCAGCAGCCAAGCTGTCGGCGGGGGGCCCACAGATACGCAGTATTTT	CASSQAVGGGPTDTQYF
-	-	TRBV11-2	TRBJ1-2	TGTGCCAGCAGACACCGGACTAGCCATGGCTACACCTTC	CASRHRTSHGYTF
-	TRBD1	TRBV6-5	TRBJ2-1	TGTGCCAGCAGTTACCCTAGGGGACAGGGGGCCTATGAGCAGTTCTTC	CASSYPRGQGAYEQFF
-	-	TRBV4-1	TRBJ1-1	TGCGCCAGCAGCCGGCCAGATCTCATGAACACTGAAGCTTTCTTT	CASSRPDLMNTEAFF
-	-	TRBV4-1	TRBJ2-5	TGCGCCAGCAGCCAAGAAACAGGGTATGAGACCCAGTACTTC	CASSQETGYETQYF
-	-	TRBV10-3	TRBJ2-3	TGTGCCATCAGTGACCTCGACCCTCACCCCGACAGGCTCAGCACAGATACGCAGTATTTT	CAISDLDPHPDRLSTDTQYF
-	TRBD1	TRBV15	TRBJ2-5	TGTGCCACCAGCAGGGACAGGGGGTCGGAGACCCAGTACTTC	CATSRDRGSETQYF
-	TRBD1	TRBV27	TRBJ2-1	TGTGCCAGCAGTTCCCGACAGGGGGCCGACAATGAGCAGTTCTTC	CASSSRQGADNEQFF
once	TRBD2	TRBV4-1	TRBJ2-7	TGCGCCAGCAGCCAGGGGACTAGCGGATTCTACGAGCAGTACTTC	CASSQGTSGFYEQYF
-	TRBD2	TRBV19	TRBJ2-7	TGTGCCAGTTCAGGGACTAGCCCCTACGAGCAGTACTTC	CASSGTSPYEQYF
-	-	TRBV2	TRBJ1-1	TGTGCCAGCAGTGAAGGGGAAAGGGTAGAAGGGGCTTTCTTT	CASSEGERVEGAFF
-	-	TRBV27	TRBJ1-6	TGTGCCAGCAGTTTATTCGATAGCTCCTATAATTCACCCCTCCACTTT	CASSLFDSSYNSPLHF
-	TRBD2	TRBV6-4	TRBJ2-3	TGTGCCAGCAGTGTAGCGGGGGACAGCACAGATACGCAGTATTTT	CASSVAGDSTDTQYF
-	-	TRBV27	TRBJ2-7	TGTGCCAGCAGTTTATCGAACAGACCCTACGAGCAGTACTTC	CASSLSNRPYEQYF
once	TRBD2	TRBV27	TRBJ2-7	TGTGCCAGCAGACCCGCCGGGACTAGCGGGAGGTTGGGGTACGAGCAGTACTTC	CASRPAGTSGRLGYEQYF
-	TRBD1	TRBV5-1	TRBJ2-1	TGCGCCAGCAGCTTGAGGCAGGGGGCTATAGATGAGCAGTTCTTC	CASSLRQGAIDEQFF
-	-	TRBV5-4	TRBJ1-2	TGTGCCAGCAGCCCGGGACTAATGGCTAACTATGGCTACACCTTC	CASSPGLMANYGYTF
-	-	TRBV7-8	TRBJ1-1	TGTGCCAGCAGCTTAGTAGGGGGGGCCAGCACTGAAGCTTTCTTT	CASSLVGGASTEAFF
few	TRBD1	TRBV27	TRBJ1-2	TGTGCCAGCAGTCCCCTGGGACAGTCTAACTATGGCTACACCTTC	CASSPLGQSNYGYTF
-	-	TRBV30	TRBJ1-4	TGTGCCTGGAGTGTACTGGGGGGTAATGAAAAACTGTTTTTT	CAWSVLGGNEKLFF